Below, 29 T cell receptor beta chains from the same sample are listed, as sequenced in a study of blood T cell repertoires in COVID-19. The table came from immunoSEQ multiplex PCR; TCRdb's copy has only in-frame clones and leaves some out. The repertoire holds more than 90,000 clones, with approximately 85% as singletons. The specimen was peripheral blood. The receptors here all came from a human donor in a cohort sampled during active COVID-19.

The chain carries TRBV7-8 and TRBJ1-5; 7 bases map to TRBD1. CDR3 length: 18 residues. The ends lost 1 base at V and 0 bases at J; junction bases unmatched: 9. In germline, CDR1 is SGHVS, CDR2 FQNEAQ. The CDR3 sequence: CASSLDRGHTISNQPQHF. In nucleotides, the CDR3 is TGTGCCAGCAGCTTAGACAGGGGCCACACCATTAGCAATCAGCCCCAGCATTTT.

This clone occurred many times. This chain uses TRBV7-9 with TRBJ1-4; perhaps TRBD1 as D (5 bases). Per the germline V gene, CDR1 is SEHNR and CDR2 is FQNEAQ (reference sequence). This CDR3 contains 15 residues. V was shortened by 6 bases and J by 3 bases, with 14 bases between the two germline ends. CDR3 in DNA: TGTGCCAGCAGTCGAACCGGACAACCTAATGAAAAACTGTTTTTT. Amino acids: CASSRTGQPNEKLFF.

The chain couples TRBV27 to TRBJ2-7, with 9 bases identical to TRBD1. V was clipped by 3 bases and J by 5 bases; unmatched bases: 5. CDR1 and CDR2 (germline): MNHEY, SMNVEV (reference sequence). The CDR3 has 14 residues. CDR3 nucleotides: TGTGCCAGCAGTTTGGGACAGGGTGTAAACGAGCAGTACTTC. Translated: CASSLGQGVNEQYF.

Only one count was recorded for this clone. The gene calls are TRBV11-2 and TRBJ2-1, with D possibly matching TRBD2 (6 bases). V shed 6 bases and J shed 9 bases, with 18 bases lying between them. The germline gives CDR1 SGHAT, CDR2 FQNNGV. The CDR3 runs 14 residues. CDR3 DNA sequence: TGTGCCAGCAGGGCCCCCGGGAGAAAGGTTGAGCAGTTCTTC. Its protein is CASRAPGRKVEQFF.

The chain employs TRBV7-3 and TRBJ1-5; D perhaps matches TRBD1 (6 bases). CDR3 length: 15 residues. The germline gives CDR1 SGHTA, CDR2 FQGTGA. Trimming stripped 4 bases from V and 6 bases from J, with 16 bases between. Written as DNA, the CDR3 is TGTGCCAGCAGCTCTACAGGGATTTCAAGTCAGCCCCAGCATTTT. As protein: CASSSTGISSQPQHF.

This chain uses TRBV20-1 with TRBJ2-1; 10 bases map to TRBD2. The CDR3 has 17 residues. V shed 3 bases and J 2 bases; nucleotides not matched to a gene: 10. CDR1 and CDR2 (germline): DFQATT, SNEGSKA (reference sequence). The CDR3 here is CSASEAGGPLTYNEQFF. Here the CDR3 DNA reads TGCAGTGCTAGTGAAGCGGGGGGGCCGTTGACCTACAATGAGCAGTTCTTC.

The V and J genes are TRBV11-3 and TRBJ2-1, with D possibly being TRBD2 (7 bases). In germline, CDR1 is SGHNT, CDR2 YENEEA. The CDR3 length is 13 residues. The ends were cut back, 1 base at V and 15 bases at J, with 16 bases in the middle. The CDR3 loop is CASSLVSGGPSFF. As DNA, the CDR3 is TGTGCCAGCAGCTTAGTATCGGGGGGCCCATCGTTCTTC. The full variable domain, completed using reference TRBV11-3 and TRBJ2-1, is EAGVVQSPRYKIIEKKQPVAFWCNPISGHNTLYWYLQNLGQGPELLIRYENEEAVDDSQLPKDRFSAERLKGVDSTLKIQPAELGDSAVYLCASSLVSGGPSFFGPGTRLTVL.

The chain recombines TRBV3-1 (or the pseudogene TRBV3-2) with TRBJ2-1; 10 nucleotides match TRBD2. Germline trimming cut 4 bases from V and 5 bases from J; bases unmatched to any gene: 2. Germline V gene lookup returns CDR1 LGHDT and CDR2 YNNKEL (reference sequence). This CDR3 is 14 amino acids long. CDR3 amino acids: CASSPSGSHNEQFF. The CDR3 bases are TGTGCCAGCAGCCCTAGCGGGAGTCACAATGAGCAGTTCTTC.

This clone showed up just a few times. The chain carries TRBV19 and TRBJ1-6; 7 bases are a match to TRBD1. The CDR3 has 15 amino acids. CDR1 and CDR2 from the germline V gene are LNHDA and SQIVND (reference sequence). J gave up 8 bases and V 2 bases, and 6 bases lay outside the gene matches. CDR3 in amino acids: CASSILQGFDSPLHF. For the CDR3, the DNA is TGTGCCAGTAGTATATTACAGGGGTTCGATTCACCCCTCCACTTT.

The chain carries TRBV7-6 and TRBJ2-5; 7 bases agree with TRBD2. With V trimmed by 0 bases and J by 5 bases, 9 bases remained unmatched. Germline-derived CDR1 and CDR2 are SGHVS and FNYEAQ. The CDR3 is 16 residues long. The CDR3 protein is CASSLAGGDLAETQYF. The CDR3 DNA follows: TGTGCCAGCAGCTTAGCTGGGGGGGACCTCGCGGAGACCCAGTACTTC.

The chain recombines TRBV9 with TRBJ2-1, with TRBD2 matching over 7 bases. The CDR3 covers 16 residues. With 2 bases clipped from V and 0 bases from J, the junction kept 5 bases outside the gene matches. Germline lookup yields CDR1 SGDLS and CDR2 YYNGEE. The CDR3 loop reads CASSVSGGISYNEQFF. CDR3 bases: TGTGCCAGCAGCGTTTCCGGGGGGATCTCCTACAATGAGCAGTTCTTC.

The table lists this clone with a count of one. This sequence joins TRBV7-8 and TRBJ2-2; D is perhaps TRBD2 (6 bases). Looked up from germline, CDR1 is SGHVS and CDR2 is FQNEAQ. The CDR3 is 19 amino acids. With 4 bases removed from V and 4 bases from J, the gap between germline ends came to 25 bases. The CDR3: CASSSKRALKGRVTGELFF. CDR3 in DNA: TGTGCCAGCAGCTCAAAGCGGGCTCTAAAGGGGCGCGTCACCGGGGAGCTGTTTTTT. Full variable domain (remainder filled in from reference TRBV7-8 and TRBJ2-2): GAGVSQSPRYKVAKRGQDVALRCDPISGHVSLFWYQQALGQGPEFLTYFQNEAQLDKSGLPSDRFFAERPEGSVSTLKIQRTQQEDSAVYLCASSSKRALKGRVTGELFFGEGSRLTVL.

On this clone: One junction end does not reproduce the germline sequence, and a read error may be involved. The chain couples TRBV28 to TRBJ1-2; D perhaps matches TRBD1 (6 bases). From germline, CDR1 is MDHEN and CDR2 SYDVKM. This CDR3 region has 13 residues. CDR3 in amino acids: CASRDSRNDGYTF. The CDR3 nucleotides read TGTGCCAGCAGGGACAGTCGTAACGATGGCTACACCTTC.

The CDR3 bases are TGTGCCAGCAGTCCAACAGGACGGCTGTACTTC. Translated, it gives CASSPTGRLYF. This chain connects TRBV25-1 to TRBJ2-7, with a tentative D call TRBD1 (5 bases). The V gene's germline CDR1 is MGHDK and CDR2 SYGVNS. CDR3 size: 11 residues. The V gene lost 5 bases and the J gene lost 12 bases, with 14 bases spanning the gap.

This chain joins TRBV9 and TRBJ2-2, with 7 bases lining up with TRBD2. The germline V gene has CDR1 SGDLS and CDR2 YYNGEE. The ends lost 0 bases at V and 4 bases at J; junction bases unmatched: 6. The CDR3 has 16 amino acids. The CDR3 DNA sequence: TGTGCCAGCAGCGTAGAAAGCGGGGTCCTCACCGGGGAGCTGTTTTTT. Encoded protein: CASSVESGVLTGELFF. The entire variable domain, with the rest obtained from reference TRBV9 and TRBJ2-2, is as follows: DSGVTQTPKHLITATGQRVTLRCSPRSGDLSVYWYQQSLDQGLQFLIQYYNGEERAKGNILERFSAQQFPDLHSELNLSSLELGDSALYFCASSVESGVLTGELFFGEGSRLTVL.

This sequence joins TRBV7-9 and TRBJ2-6; D gene unclear. The germline CDR1 and CDR2 sequences are SEHNR and FQNEAQ (reference sequence). V was clipped by 3 bases and J by 0 bases, with 12 bases between them. This CDR3 has 17 residues. The CDR3 DNA follows: TGTGCCAGCAGCTTGGGCCCGGTCTTCTCTGGGGCCAACGTCCTGACTTTC. Protein product: CASSLGPVFSGANVLTF.

In this sample, this clone turned up once. The chain is built from TRBV6-2 or TRBV6-3 and TRBJ2-3; TRBD2 matches 10 bases. The CDR3 is made up of 17 amino acids. The germline gives CDR1 MNHEY, CDR2 SVGEGT. V lost 5 bases to trimming and J lost 0 bases; unmatched junction nucleotides: 8. The CDR3 region has the DNA TGTGCCAGCAGTCTTGGAACGACTAGCGGGAGCACAGATACGCAGTATTTT. This translates into CASSLGTTSGSTDTQYF.

This chain connects TRBV4-1 to TRBJ1-2; 7 nucleotides line up with TRBD1. Germline V gives CDR1 MGHRA, CDR2 YSYEKL. The junction had 12 bases not matched to a gene; V was cut back by 1 base and J by 4 bases. The CDR3 runs to 17 residues. DNA for the CDR3: TGCGCCAGCAGCCAAGTCAGTGGAGGGGGCTCGGGCTATGGCTACACCTTC. Translating gives CASSQVSGGGSGYGYTF.

The genes are TRBV30 and TRBJ2-1, with D possibly being TRBD2 (6 bases). V was trimmed by 4 bases and J by 10 bases, leaving 14 bases between them. Germline-derived CDR1 and CDR2 are GTSNPN and SVGIG (reference sequence). This CDR3 has 12 residues. CDR3 residues: CAWKLLAPEQFF. CDR3 bases: TGTGCCTGGAAACTACTAGCCCCGGAGCAGTTCTTC.

In this sample, this clone turned up a few times. Other DNA sequences in the sample encode the same CDR3. This chain connects TRBV19 to TRBJ2-3; 7 bases map to TRBD2. The V segment lost 5 bases and the J segment 3 bases; nucleotides outside the gene matches: 5. The CDR3 is 14 amino acids. Germline-derived CDR1 and CDR2 are LNHDA and SQIVND (reference sequence). CDR3 protein: CASSSAGPTDTQYF. In nucleotides, the CDR3 is TGTGCCAGTAGTTCAGCGGGGCCGACAGATACGCAGTATTTT. The whole variable domain, remainder taken from reference TRBV19 and TRBJ2-3, is DGGITQSPKYLFRKEGQNVTLSCEQNLNHDAMYWYRQDPGQGLRLIYYSQIVNDFQKGDIAEGYSVSREKKESFPLTVTSAQKNPTAFYLCASSSAGPTDTQYFGPGTRLTVL.

The rearrangement joins TRBV6-1 to TRBJ1-3; TRBD1 might be the D (5 bases). Germline lookup yields CDR1 MNHNS and CDR2 SASEGT. V was trimmed by 0 bases and J by 0 bases, leaving 15 bases between them. This CDR3 spans 18 amino acids. CDR3 residues: CASSEALQGSSSGNTIYF. In DNA form, the CDR3 reads TGTGCCAGCAGTGAAGCGCTTCAGGGTTCTAGCTCTGGAAACACCATATATTTT.

This chain connects TRBV2 to TRBJ1-2; D is possibly TRBD1 (6 bases). Germline assignment: CDR1 SNHLY and CDR2 FYNNEI. The V gene lost 4 bases and the J gene lost 5 bases, with 11 bases spanning the gap. This CDR3 is 13 amino acids long. CDR3 sequence (DNA): TGTGCCAGCAGTGGCGCTCAGGGGTATGGCTACACCTTC. Translating it yields CASSGAQGYGYTF.

The chain couples TRBV7-2 to TRBJ1-3; tentative D call: TRBD1 (5 bases). This CDR3 is built from 16 residues. Per germline, CDR1 SGHTA and CDR2 FQGNSA. V was clipped by 2 bases and J by 0 bases, with 11 bases between them. CDR3 coding DNA: TGTGCCAGCAGCTTAAATATGGGGGGCTCTGGAAACACCATATATTTT. Translating gives CASSLNMGGSGNTIYF.

The rearrangement uses TRBV19 and TRBJ1-1; 9 bases fit TRBD1. Germline V gene lookup returns CDR1 LNHDA and CDR2 SQIVND (reference sequence). The CDR3 is 13 amino acids. The V segment lost 7 bases and the J segment 5 bases; nucleotides outside the gene matches: 5. This CDR3 is CASTGQGRTEAFF. Written as DNA, the CDR3 is TGTGCCAGTACGGGACAGGGAAGAACTGAAGCTTTCTTT.

The chain links TRBV7-3 to TRBJ2-1; TRBD2 matches at 13 bases. V gave up 5 bases and J gave up 5 bases; unmatched junction bases: 18. Germline V CDR1 and CDR2: SGHTA, FQGTGA. This CDR3 has 20 residues. CDR3 amino acids: CASSQGRILAGGPLNNEQFF. CDR3 sequence (DNA): TGTGCCAGCAGCCAAGGGCGGATACTAGCGGGGGGGCCTCTGAACAATGAGCAGTTCTTC.

This clone was recorded once. The chain joins TRBV6-6 to TRBJ1-1; no definite D call. Looked up from germline, CDR1 is MNHNY and CDR2 is SVGAGI (reference sequence). The CDR3 is 15 residues long. Trimming left V 0 bases short and J 2 bases short, with 10 bases between. For the CDR3, the DNA is TGTGCCAGCAGTTACTCGAACAGCTTTAACACTGAAGCTTTCTTT. It specifies CASSYSNSFNTEAFF.

The chain recombines TRBV4-3 with TRBJ2-2; 9 bases fit TRBD2. J was trimmed by 7 bases and V by 3 bases; bases with no gene match: 9. The CDR3 has 16 residues. CDR1 and CDR2 from the germline V gene are LGHNA and YSLEER. CDR3 protein: CASSHLAGGLDGELFF. In DNA, the CDR3 is TGCGCCAGCAGCCATCTGGCGGGGGGGCTCGACGGGGAGCTGTTTTTT.

V and J are TRBV6-5 and TRBJ1-6; D is uncertain. Germline-derived CDR1 and CDR2 are MNHEY and SVGAGI. V was cut by 7 bases and J by 7 bases, with 14 bases left in between. The CDR3 consists of 14 residues. CDR3 DNA sequence: TGTGCCAGCACGGTCGGAGGTGCGAATTCACCCCTCCACTTT. It yields the protein CASTVGGANSPLHF.

The genes are TRBV11-2 and TRBJ1-2; 8 bases are shared with TRBD1. Germline values: CDR1 SGHAT, CDR2 FQNNGV. Trimming at V came to 5 bases and at J to 8 bases, leaving 10 bases not matched to a gene. The CDR3 consists of 14 residues. The CDR3 loop is CASSLLTGAGGYTF. Here the CDR3 DNA reads TGTGCCAGCAGCCTTTTGACAGGGGCGGGGGGCTACACCTTC.